This paragraph reports one T cell receptor beta chain. When the RNA was reverse transcribed, random hexamers were used with an input of 0.5 to 1 ug. Amplification of the TCR beta CDR3 was carried out by immunoSEQ multiplex PCR, which spanned a total of 54 Vbeta and 13 Jbeta segments. TCRdb fed the immunoSEQ multiplex PCR reads into MiXCR, producing one record per CDR3 protein. The sample lists 150,000 to 250,000 distinct CDR3 sequences, nearly 95% occurring once. The sample originates from a study of CD8 T cells in Susac syndrome. CD8+ and CD4+ T cells taken from blood had their TCR beta sequenced. Relapsing-remitting disease, either stable or active, was present in the multiple sclerosis controls, who were treatment-naive patients. The authors negatively isolated CD8+ and CD4+ T cells and FACS-enriched TEMRA cells. Germline CDR1 is MNHNS and CDR2 is SASEGT. V was pared by 6 bases and J by 2 bases, with 12 bases of the junction left unmatched. CDR3 size: 16 residues.

The sequence was obtained from a human donor with multiple sclerosis. The J gene is TRBJ2-7, the V gene TRBV6-1; 8 bases map to TRBD2. The source material was CD4+ T cells from PBMCs. This chain's CDR3 is CASSSISGGMTYEQYF. CDR3 DNA sequence: TGTGCCAGCAGCTCAATCTCGGGGGGGATGACCTACGAGCAGTACTTC.